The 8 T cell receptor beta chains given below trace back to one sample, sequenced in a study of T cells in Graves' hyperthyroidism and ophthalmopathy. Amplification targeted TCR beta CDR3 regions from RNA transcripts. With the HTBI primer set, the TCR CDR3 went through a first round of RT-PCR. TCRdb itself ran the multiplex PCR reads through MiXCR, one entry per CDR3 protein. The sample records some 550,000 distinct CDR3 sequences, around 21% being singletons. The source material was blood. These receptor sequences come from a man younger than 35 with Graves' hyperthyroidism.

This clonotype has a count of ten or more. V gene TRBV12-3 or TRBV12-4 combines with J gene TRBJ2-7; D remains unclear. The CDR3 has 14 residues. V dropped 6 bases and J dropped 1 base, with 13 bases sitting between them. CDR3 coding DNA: TGTGCCAGCAGCCCGGACCGACAATCCTACGAGCAGTACTTC. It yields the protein CASSPDRQSYEQYF.

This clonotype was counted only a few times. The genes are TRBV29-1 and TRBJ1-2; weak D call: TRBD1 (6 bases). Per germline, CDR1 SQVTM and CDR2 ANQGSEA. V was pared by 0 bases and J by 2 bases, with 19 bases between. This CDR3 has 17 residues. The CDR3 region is CSVEEPIRTATNYGYTF. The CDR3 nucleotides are TGCAGCGTTGAAGAACCCATTCGGACAGCCACGAACTATGGCTACACCTTC.

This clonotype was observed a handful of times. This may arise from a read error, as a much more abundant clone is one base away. CDR3 loop: CASSYGTSGGKNIKYF. DNA for the CDR3: TGTGCCAGCAGTTACGGGACTAGCGGGGGTAAAAACATTAAGTACTTC. The chain recombines TRBV6-2 or TRBV6-3 with TRBJ2-4, with TRBD2 matching over 14 bases. The germline gives CDR1 MNHEY, CDR2 SVGEGT. There are 16 residues in the CDR3.

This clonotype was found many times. Here the CDR3 reads CASRDGGQGNDEQYF. In DNA form, the CDR3 reads TGTGCCAGCAGGGATGGGGGACAGGGGAACGACGAGCAGTACTTC. V is TRBV28 and J is TRBJ2-7, with 10 positions matching TRBD1. This CDR3 is 15 amino acids long. Per germline, CDR1 MDHEN and CDR2 SYDVKM. After removal of 6 bases from V and 5 bases from J, the junction contained 10 bases not matched to a gene.

CDR3: CASTKPGSANYGYTF. The CDR3 DNA reads TGTGCCAGCACCAAGCCAGGTTCAGCTAACTATGGCTACACCTTC. The V call is TRBV12-3 or TRBV12-4, the J call TRBJ1-2; no clear D gene. This CDR3 region has 15 residues. V lost 7 bases and J lost 0, with 15 bases in between.

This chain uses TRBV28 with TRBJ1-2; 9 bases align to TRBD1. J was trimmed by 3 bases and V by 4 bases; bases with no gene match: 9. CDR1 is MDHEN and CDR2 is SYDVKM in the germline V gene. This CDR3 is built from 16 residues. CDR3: CASSYRGPGEDYGYTF. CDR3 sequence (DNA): TGTGCCAGCAGTTACAGGGGGCCCGGTGAGGACTATGGCTACACCTTC.

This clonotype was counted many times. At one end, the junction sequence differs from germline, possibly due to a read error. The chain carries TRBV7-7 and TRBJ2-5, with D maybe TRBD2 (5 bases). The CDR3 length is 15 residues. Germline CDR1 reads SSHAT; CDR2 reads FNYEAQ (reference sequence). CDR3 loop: CASSLAPGKAETQYF. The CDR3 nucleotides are TGTGCTAGCAGCTTAGCGCCTGGGAAAGCAGAGACCCAGTACTTC. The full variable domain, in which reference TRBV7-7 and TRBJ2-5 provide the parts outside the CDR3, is GAGVSQSPRYKVTKRGQDVTLRCDPISSHATLYWYQQALGQGPEFLTYFNYEAQPDKSGLPSDRFSAERPEGSISTLTIQRTEQRDSAMYRCASSLAPGKAETQYFGPGTRLLVL.

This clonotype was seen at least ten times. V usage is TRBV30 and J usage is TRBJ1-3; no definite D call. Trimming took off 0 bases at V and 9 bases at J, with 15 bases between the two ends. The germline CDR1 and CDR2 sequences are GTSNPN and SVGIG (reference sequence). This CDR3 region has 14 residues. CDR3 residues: CAWSVDGDQRTIYF. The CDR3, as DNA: TGTGCCTGGAGTGTTGACGGGGATCAGCGCACCATATATTTT.